The 28 T cell receptor beta chains given below trace back to one sample, sequenced in a study of blood T cell repertoires in COVID-19. Sequencing was performed with immunoSEQ multiplex PCR; in TCRdb, only in-frame clones are kept and a portion is missing. The sample has 70,000 to 75,000 clones, approximately 80% seen once. Sequenced material: peripheral blood. These TCRs come from an elderly woman with active or convalescent COVID-19.

This clone was detected a few times. The V call is TRBV9, the J call TRBJ2-1, with TRBD1 matching over 11 bases. The J segment lost 4 bases and the V segment lost 4 bases, leaving 10 bases of the junction unmatched. This CDR3 comprises 17 residues. Looked up from germline, CDR1 is SGDLS and CDR2 is YYNGEE. CDR3 sequence: CASSSAVGQGVYNEQFF. DNA for the CDR3: TGTGCCAGCAGCTCAGCCGTGGGACAGGGGGTTTACAATGAGCAGTTCTTC.

This clone was observed a single time. This chain links TRBV27 with TRBJ2-1; 7 bases align to TRBD1. Losses at the gene ends were 5 bases for V and 9 bases for J; bases not matched to a gene: 13. Germline values: CDR1 MNHEY, CDR2 SMNVEV (reference sequence). This CDR3 spans 15 amino acids. The CDR3 sequence: CASSPGDRPTTEQFF. CDR3 nucleotides: TGTGCCAGCAGTCCCGGGGACAGACCCACCACTGAGCAGTTCTTC.

This clone was found once. The chain links TRBV18 to TRBJ2-7, with TRBD2 as a possible D gene (6 bases). Germline-derived CDR1 and CDR2 are KGHSH and LQKENI. Trimming pared 5 bases from V and 5 bases from J, leaving 19 bases between. The CDR3 covers 15 residues. The CDR3 loop reads CASSSGIAGLDEQYF. The DNA for the CDR3 is TGTGCCAGCTCATCAGGAATCGCGGGATTGGACGAGCAGTACTTC.

This sequence joins TRBV3-1 (or the pseudogene TRBV3-2) and TRBJ1-1; D perhaps matches TRBD1 (6 bases). Looked up from germline, CDR1 is LGHDT and CDR2 is YNNKEL (reference sequence). The CDR3 consists of 13 residues. V dropped 4 bases and J dropped 1 base, with 7 bases sitting between them. CDR3 residues: CASSPQGNTEAFF. Written as DNA, the CDR3 is TGTGCCAGCAGCCCACAGGGGAACACTGAAGCTTTCTTT.

V is TRBV6-5 and J is TRBJ1-1, with 7 nucleotides matching TRBD1. The CDR3 consists of 14 residues. The junction had 13 bases not matched to a gene; V was cut back by 11 bases and J by 4 bases. CDR1 and CDR2 (germline): MNHEY, SVGAGI. This chain's CDR3 is CAAASDRRGTEAFF. The CDR3 region has the DNA TGTGCCGCCGCCTCGGACAGGAGGGGCACTGAAGCTTTCTTT.

V gene TRBV21-1 combines with J gene TRBJ1-4. TRBV21-1 is a pseudogene. The CDR3 is 18 residues long. CDR3 residues: CASSKVGRREGVEEKLFF. CDR3 DNA sequence: TGTGCCAGCAGCAAAGTGGGGCGCCGGGAGGGGGTAGAGGAAAAACTGTTTTTT.

This chain joins TRBV7-8 and TRBJ1-6, with D possibly being TRBD1 (6 bases). CDR3 length: 15 amino acids. The V gene lost 1 base and the J gene lost 7 bases, with 11 bases spanning the gap. CDR1 is SGHVS, CDR2 FQNEAQ, per germline. The CDR3 is CASSLEGVRNSPLHF. CDR3 bases: TGTGCCAGCAGCTTAGAGGGGGTGCGGAATTCACCCCTCCACTTT.

The chain couples TRBV5-1 to TRBJ2-3; TRBD1 agrees at 11 bases. The CDR3 spans 16 residues. Trimming took 4 bases from V and 1 from J; bases not matched to a gene: 5. Germline CDR1 reads SGHRS; CDR2 reads YFSETQ. CDR3 nucleotides: TGCGCCAGCAGCAACCGGGACAGGGGGGGCACAGATACGCAGTATTTT. Its protein is CASSNRDRGGTDTQYF.

CDR3 in DNA: TGCGCCAGCAGCCCGTTTTGGGTTAAAGGGAGCCACTCTGGAAACACCATATATTTT. Its translation: CASSPFWVKGSHSGNTIYF. The J gene is TRBJ1-3, the V gene TRBV4-3, with D uncertain. V was clipped by 4 bases and J by 0 bases, with 22 bases between them. This CDR3 is 19 amino acids long. Germline-derived CDR1 and CDR2 are LGHNA and YSLEER.

The chain has TRBV6-1 and TRBJ2-7; possible D gene TRBD1, 5 bases. Germline assignment: CDR1 MNHNS and CDR2 SASEGT. The germline V and J ends were trimmed by 1 base and 4 bases, with 20 bases remaining between them. This CDR3 region has 17 residues. The CDR3 loop is CASSEGLGQDIRYEQYF. CDR3 nucleotide sequence: TGTGCCAGCAGTGAAGGCCTGGGGCAGGACATTCGGTACGAGCAGTACTTC.

The V call is TRBV7-8, the J call TRBJ1-2; 11 positions match TRBD1. The CDR3 is made up of 17 amino acids. Germline assignment: CDR1 SGHVS and CDR2 FQNEAQ. V lost 5 bases to trimming and J lost 1 base; unmatched junction nucleotides: 9. The CDR3 sequence: CASSRTGTGGFNYGYTF. CDR3 coding DNA: TGTGCCAGCAGCCGAACCGGGACAGGGGGTTTTAACTATGGCTACACCTTC.

This clone was recorded a few times. The V and J genes are TRBV10-1 and TRBJ2-7, with TRBD2 matching 7 bases. V shed 0 bases, J shed 3 bases, and the junction held 5 bases outside the gene matches. Per the germline V gene, CDR1 is WNHNN and CDR2 is SYGVQD (reference sequence). CDR3 length: 15 residues. The CDR3 loop reads CASSESWGGDYEQYF. CDR3 coding DNA: TGCGCCAGCAGTGAGTCCTGGGGGGGTGACTACGAGCAGTACTTC.

This clone appeared once. This chain connects TRBV5-6 to TRBJ1-6; tentatively, D is TRBD1 (6 bases). CDR1 and CDR2 from the germline V gene are SGHDT and YYEEEE. The CDR3 loop spans 14 amino acids. V shed 0 bases and J shed 14 bases, with 15 bases lying between them. CDR3 region: CASSLGRGGLTLHF. The CDR3 DNA sequence: TGTGCCAGCAGCTTGGGCAGGGGCGGCCTGACCCTCCACTTT.

This clone appeared once. The chain joins TRBV27 to TRBJ2-2, with 8 bases identical to TRBD2. The germline V gene encodes CDR1 MNHEY and CDR2 SMNVEV (reference sequence). V dropped 3 bases and J dropped 6; count of bases not matched to a gene: 6. The CDR3 totals 15 residues. The CDR3 sequence is CASSFGREGPGELFF. The CDR3, as DNA: TGTGCCAGCAGTTTCGGACGGGAGGGTCCCGGGGAGCTGTTTTTT.

V gene TRBV5-1 combines with J gene TRBJ2-7; D perhaps matches TRBD1 (6 bases). Germline V lookup: CDR1 SGHRS, CDR2 YFSETQ. Between the trimmed V and J ends, which lost 7 bases and 3 bases, there was a span of 17 bases. This CDR3 has 14 amino acids. CDR3 bases: TGCGCCAGCGGGAACCGGGACAACCGCTACGAGCAGTACTTC. Its protein product is CASGNRDNRYEQYF.

Only one count was recorded for this clone. CDR3 region: CASSPPTGSQHF. The CDR3, as DNA: TGTGCCAGCAGCCCACCGACAGGGTCTCAGCATTTT. The rearrangement joins TRBV7-8 to TRBJ1-5; 7 bases align to TRBD1. The V gene's germline CDR1 is SGHVS and CDR2 FQNEAQ. The CDR3 consists of 12 residues. V trimming: 5 bases; J trimming: 13 bases; junction bases outside the gene matches: 8.

This clone was counted a few times. The chain links TRBV6-6 to TRBJ2-3, with 9 bases matching TRBD2. Germline-derived CDR1 and CDR2 are MNHNY and SVGAGI (reference sequence). V lost 5 bases to trimming and J lost 0 bases; unmatched junction nucleotides: 0. The CDR3 covers 14 residues. The CDR3 is CASSTSGSTDTQYF. CDR3 nucleotide sequence: TGTGCCAGCAGTACTAGCGGGAGCACAGATACGCAGTATTTT.

The V and J genes are TRBV7-3 and TRBJ2-7; 8 nucleotides align to TRBD2. CDR1 and CDR2 from the germline V gene are SGHTA and FQGTGA. After removal of 0 bases from V and 4 bases from J, the junction contained 2 bases not matched to a gene. The CDR3 length is 14 residues. The CDR3 reads CASSLTGGDYEQYF. In nucleotides, the CDR3 is TGTGCCAGCAGCTTAACCGGGGGGGATTACGAGCAGTACTTC.

This clone was counted a few times. CDR3 nucleotides: TGTGCCAGCACCCCAGGGGGGAGTCAGTACAATGAGCAGTTCTTC. The encoded protein is CASTPGGSQYNEQFF. This sequence joins TRBV7-2 and TRBJ2-1; possible D gene TRBD1, 7 bases. The CDR3 is 15 amino acids. V was trimmed by 7 bases and J by 4 bases, leaving 17 bases between them. CDR1 is SGHTA and CDR2 is FQGNSA in the germline V gene.

The chain combines TRBV9 with TRBJ2-7; 9 positions match TRBD2. The CDR3 length is 16 residues. V was pared by 2 bases and J by 5 bases, with 11 bases of the junction left unmatched. Germline values: CDR1 SGDLS, CDR2 YYNGEE. CDR3 sequence (DNA): TGTGCCAGCAGCGTGACAAGGCGGGGGGGCCTCGACGAGCAGTACTTC. Its translation: CASSVTRRGGLDEQYF.

The chain is built from TRBV6-5 and TRBJ2-1; possibly TRBD2 for D (6 bases). Trimming pared 9 bases from V and 0 bases from J, leaving 15 bases between. CDR1 is MNHEY, CDR2 SVGAGI, per germline. CDR3 length equals 15 residues. CDR3 coding DNA: TGTGCCAGTCAAGGTCGGGGGAGCTCCTACAATGAGCAGTTCTTC. Translation: CASQGRGSSYNEQFF.

This rearrangement joins TRBV29-1 to TRBJ2-3, with TRBD1 identical over 9 bases. The CDR3 covers 15 residues. The trim removed 3 bases at V and 3 bases at J, leaving 7 bases unmatched. Germline assignment: CDR1 SQVTM and CDR2 ANQGSEA. CDR3 sequence: CSVEGTGTRTDTQYF. CDR3 bases: TGCAGCGTTGAGGGGACAGGGACGCGAACAGATACGCAGTATTTT.

This clone occurred once. V gene TRBV18 combines with J gene TRBJ1-1, with a tentative D call TRBD1 (5 bases). V was trimmed by 1 base and J by 5 bases, leaving 11 bases between them. Per germline, CDR1 KGHSH and CDR2 LQKENI. There are 14 residues in the CDR3. The CDR3 here is CASSPQGQGTEAFF. In DNA form, the CDR3 reads TGTGCCAGCTCACCACAGGGGCAAGGGACTGAAGCTTTCTTT.

The rearrangement joins TRBV7-2 to TRBJ2-1; 10 nucleotides line up with TRBD2. The CDR3 loop spans 15 amino acids. Unmatched junction bases numbered 8, after V lost 6 bases and J lost 6 bases. The germline V gene has CDR1 SGHTA and CDR2 FQGNSA. The CDR3: CASSFLAGVPNEQFF. CDR3 coding DNA: TGTGCCAGCAGTTTTCTAGCGGGGGTCCCCAATGAGCAGTTCTTC.

The V and J genes are TRBV19 and TRBJ1-4, with D unresolved. The CDR3 is 12 amino acids. Germline CDR1 is LNHDA and CDR2 is SQIVND (reference sequence). V lost 3 bases to trimming and J lost 7 bases, with 6 bases between them. The CDR3 nucleotides read TGTGCCAGTAGTATCCGGGGTGAAAAACTGTTTTTT. It codes for CASSIRGEKLFF.

The gene calls are TRBV11-2 and TRBJ1-2; the match to TRBD1 covers 9 bases. V lost 3 bases to trimming and J lost 2 bases; unmatched junction nucleotides: 4. Germline CDR1 SGHAT, CDR2 FQNNGV. This CDR3 has 15 residues. The CDR3 is CASSFRDRVNYGYTF. The CDR3 DNA reads TGTGCCAGCAGCTTCCGGGACAGGGTCAACTATGGCTACACCTTC.

The chain links TRBV15 to TRBJ1-6; TRBD1 aligns across 7 bases. CDR1 is LNHNV and CDR2 is YYDKDF in the germline V gene (reference sequence). With V trimmed by 7 bases and J by 4 bases, 4 bases remained unmatched. The CDR3 is 14 residues long. In DNA, the CDR3 is TGTGCCACCAACCCGGGACAGTATAATTCACCCCTCCACTTT. Amino acids: CATNPGQYNSPLHF.

The chain couples TRBV2 to TRBJ1-5; a possible D gene is TRBD1 (6 bases). V lost 6 bases to trimming and J lost 9 bases, with 24 bases between them. Germline values: CDR1 SNHLY, CDR2 FYNNEI. The CDR3 runs to 16 residues. The CDR3 loop is CASRLVSGTPAGPQHF. CDR3 nucleotide sequence: TGTGCCAGCAGGCTTGTATCCGGGACACCGGCAGGGCCCCAGCATTTT.